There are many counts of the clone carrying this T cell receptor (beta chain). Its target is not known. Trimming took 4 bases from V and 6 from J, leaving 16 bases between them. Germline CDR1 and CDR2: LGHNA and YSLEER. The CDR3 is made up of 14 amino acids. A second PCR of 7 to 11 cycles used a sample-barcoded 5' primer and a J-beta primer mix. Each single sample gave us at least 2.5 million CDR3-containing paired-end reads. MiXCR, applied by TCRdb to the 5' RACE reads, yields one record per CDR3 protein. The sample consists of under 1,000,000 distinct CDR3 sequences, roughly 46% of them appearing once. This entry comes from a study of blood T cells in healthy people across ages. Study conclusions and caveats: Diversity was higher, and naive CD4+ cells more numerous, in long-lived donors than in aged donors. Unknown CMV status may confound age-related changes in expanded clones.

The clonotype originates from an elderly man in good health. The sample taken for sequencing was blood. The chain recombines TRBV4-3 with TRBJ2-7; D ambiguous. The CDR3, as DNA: TGCGCCAGCAGCCCCGGGCCCACCTCTGCCGAGCAGTACTTC. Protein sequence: CASSPGPTSAEQYF.